This T cell receptor (beta chain) came from a study of tumor and adjacent non-tumor tissue in lung cancer (dated by TCRdb to the late 2010s). At the level of the whole study: Patients with adenocarcinoma (around eleven), squamous cell carcinoma (2) and small cell lung cancer (1) were included in the cohort. The approximately 15 enrolled patients, of whom some ten were men and 5 were women, were aged about 31 to 85 years and were diagnosed with TNM stage I to III disease. Sequencing generated a total of approximately 130 million productive TCRbeta reads, averaging around 4.2 million reads per sample. Bulk TCRbeta repertoires were compared between lung tumor tissue and matched distant non-tumor lung tissue obtained from 15 lung cancer patients. TCRbeta CDR3 sequencing was performed on a few dozen paired specimens, with one tumor sample and one normal lung sample collected per patient. What the work shows at the level of the full study, not this receptor alone: The top 100 clones accounted for a significantly larger cumulative portion of the repertoire in normal lung than in tumor tissue. Neither the sequencing platform nor unique molecular identifiers are named or mentioned anywhere in the methods. Only about 15 patients were included in the cohort, and the need for larger samples and more detailed clinical data was noted by the authors. Because peripheral blood was not sequenced, the blood TCRbeta repertoires of the lung cancer patients in the study went unexamined. Tumor tissue showed significantly greater TCR diversity (inverse Simpson) than normal lung tissue (roughly 430 vs 170, P = 0.0075, Mann-Whitney U test). TCR diversity was significantly higher in younger patients, and greater tumor TCR diversity was associated with shorter overall survival and shorter disease-free survival.

Bulk unsorted tissue served as the source for RNA extraction, and RNA quality was assessed using a NanoDrop ND-1000 and an Agilent 2100. Newly diagnosed lung cancer patients without prior chemotherapy who had been admitted for thoracic surgery in China between August and November 2014 were enrolled as donors. Anyone who had undergone radiotherapy or chemotherapy before, or who had another cancer at the same time, was left out of the study. Pieces of surgical tissue measuring about 1-2.1 cm3 were kept in RNAlater solution and held at -80 degrees C until needed. On this clonotype: The antigen it recognizes is unknown. The junction does not match germline at one end; this may be a read error.

The method was multiplex PCR. TCRdb records Illumina HiSeq 2500 as the sequencer. Following protocols modified from ARM-PCR, the researchers constructed TCRbeta libraries through three rounds of nested PCR with primers (Table S4). Before sequencing, PCR products of 200-500 bp were cut from the gel and purified using the QIAquick gel extraction kit. Regarding the original processing steps: Trimmomatic was used to clean the reads, FLASH merged the cleaned reads into complete CDR3 sequences, and MiTCR assigned the sequences to V(D)J germline segments. Clonal diversity was calculated as the inverse Simpson's index using VDJtools. Productive reads were defined as in-frame sequences without a premature stop codon. TCRdb reanalyzed the raw reads on its own, using fastp at Q25 for trimming and MiXCR for clone calling, and kept in-frame beta chains. Entries are consolidated by CDR3 protein sequence, retaining the most common genes and DNA. TCRdb's processing, not the authors' own work, is the source of the V and J calls. In this sample the table shows around 99,000 distinct CDR3 sequences, roughly 74% of which occur a single time. 30% to 45% of the sample goes to the ten largest clones.

The source of this sequence is a woman in her fifties or sixties with non-small cell lung cancer. Source material: lung tumor tissue.

CDR3 reads: CASNQGTCGTYEQYF. The DNA is TGCGCCAGCAACCAAGGGACTTGCGGGACCTACGAGCAGTACTTC. Recombination joined TRBV4-3 with TRBJ2-7; the D gene is perhaps TRBD2, on 6 matching bases. CDR1 and CDR2 (LGHNA, YSLEER) derive from the germline V gene. The cysteine opens and the phenylalanine closes a CDR3 of 15 amino acids. The read is trimmed to its CDR3 DNA, 45 bases read in frame from base 1.